The 25 T cell receptor beta chains below come from one sample, sequenced in a study of OX40 agonist ivuxolimab in advanced cancers. Library preparation was by the immunoSEQ multiplex PCR assay. TCRdb took over this immuneACCESS table, retaining in-frame rearrangements with V and J assigned. Such tables are incomplete; in checked studies, under half of the missing clones stem from an unresolved V gene, and the remainder is unexplained. This sample is represented by about 59,000 clones; 85% of them were singletons. Approximately 3.6% of the sample comes from the top ten. The sample in question was CD4+ or CD8+ T cells sorted from blood, obtained in a trial of the OX40 agonist ivuxolimab. These receptors all stem from an adult with an advanced solid tumor such as melanoma, head and neck, liver or kidney cancer.

The chain is built from TRBV5-6 and TRBJ1-4; D ambiguous. Germline assignment: CDR1 SGHDT and CDR2 YYEEEE. CDR3 length: 14 residues. Trimming cost V 3 bases and J 1 base, with 7 bases left between them. The CDR3 here is CASSYGGTNEKLFF. The CDR3, as DNA: TGTGCCAGCAGCTACGGTGGAACTAATGAAAAACTGTTTTTT.

This clone was found once. CDR3 sequence reads: CASSFNAGGNQPQHF. The CDR3 DNA reads as TGTGCCAGCAGCTTTAACGCGGGCGGCAATCAGCCCCAGCATTTT. V gene TRBV7-2 combines with J gene TRBJ1-5; no firm D call. The germline V gene encodes CDR1 SGHTA and CDR2 FQGNSA. The CDR3 sequence is 15 residues long. The V and J ends lost 3 bases and 2 bases respectively, with 11 bases between them.

This clone appeared a few times. This sequence joins TRBV7-9 and TRBJ1-1; a weak D match, TRBD1 (5 bases). Germline V lookup: CDR1 SEHNR, CDR2 FQNEAQ (reference sequence). The V end was cut by 5 bases, the J end by 1 base, with 11 bases between. The CDR3 spans 14 residues. This CDR3 reads CASSPGLANTEAFF. DNA for the CDR3: TGTGCCAGCAGCCCAGGGCTGGCGAACACTGAAGCTTTCTTT. Complete variable domain (other parts from reference TRBV7-9 and TRBJ1-1): DTGVSQNPRHKITKRGQNVTFRCDPISEHNRLYWYRQTLGQGPEFLTYFQNEAQLEKSRLLSDRFSAERPKGSFSTLEIQRTEQGDSAMYLCASSPGLANTEAFFGQGTRLTVV.

The V call is TRBV5-1, the J call TRBJ1-4; TRBD1 matches 7 bases. This CDR3 region has 14 residues. CDR1 SGHRS and CDR2 YFSETQ come from the germline V gene. J lost 6 bases, V lost 4 bases, and 6 bases had no gene match. The CDR3 DNA reads as TGCGCCAGCAGCCTCGGCGACAGGGATGAAAAACTGTTTTTT. As protein: CASSLGDRDEKLFF.

This clone rates as medium-sized. The gene calls are TRBV28 and TRBJ2-5, with a weak D call TRBD2 (6 bases). The CDR3 runs to 13 residues. The germline V gene has CDR1 MDHEN and CDR2 SYDVKM. The V end was cut by 5 bases, the J end by 0 bases, with 7 bases between. DNA for the CDR3: TGTGCCAGCAGTCCGGGGGACCAAGAGACCCAGTACTTC. Residues: CASSPGDQETQYF.

This clone was picked up one time. J is TRBJ2-5 and V is TRBV4-2, with 11 bases matching TRBD1. CDR1 is LGHNA, CDR2 YNFKEQ, per germline. The CDR3 spans 16 residues. V was clipped by 3 bases and J by 5 bases; unmatched bases: 8. The CDR3 DNA reads TGTGCCAGCAGCCAGGGGGGACAGGGGGTTTGGGAGACCCAGTACTTC. Translating it yields CASSQGGQGVWETQYF.

The genes are TRBV7-3 and TRBJ1-2; D possibly corresponds to TRBD1 (6 bases). The CDR3 has 13 amino acids. V lost 1 base, J lost 8 bases, and 11 bases lay in between. The germline V gene has CDR1 SGHTA and CDR2 FQGTGA. CDR3 DNA: TGTGCCAGCAGCTTAAGACAGGATGGCGGCTACACCTTC. As protein: CASSLRQDGGYTF.

The chain couples TRBV4-1 to TRBJ1-1, with D perhaps TRBD1 (6 bases). The CDR3 contains 15 residues. In germline, CDR1 is MGHRA, CDR2 YSYEKL. V was clipped by 2 bases and J by 1 base, with 11 bases between them. The CDR3 loop reads CASSQLTGRNTEAFF. Here the CDR3 DNA reads TGCGCCAGCAGCCAATTGACAGGTAGGAACACTGAAGCTTTCTTT.

The chain combines TRBV25-1 with TRBJ1-2; the D is unclear. V lost 3 bases, J lost 7 bases, and 9 bases lay in between. CDR1 is MGHDK and CDR2 is SYGVNS in the germline V gene. The CDR3 covers 12 residues. CDR3 coding DNA: TGTGCCAGCAGTGATTCTGGGCTTGGCTACACCTTC. Translated, it gives CASSDSGLGYTF.

V is TRBV11-2 and J is TRBJ1-6; tentative D call: TRBD1 (6 bases). Between the trimmed V and J ends, which lost 2 bases and 14 bases, there was a span of 10 bases. The CDR3 is 12 residues long. Germline V CDR1 and CDR2: SGHAT, FQNNGV. Here the CDR3 DNA reads TGTGCCAGCAGCTTACAGGGGACAACCCTCCACTTT. As protein: CASSLQGTTLHF.

The sample holds one count of this clone. This rearrangement joins TRBV7-2 to TRBJ1-5, with D possibly matching TRBD1 (5 bases). There are 12 residues in the CDR3. The ends were cut back, 4 bases at V and 6 bases at J, with 7 bases in the middle. Germline values: CDR1 SGHTA, CDR2 FQGNSA. The CDR3 loop is CASSSTGQPQHF. CDR3 coding DNA: TGTGCCAGCAGCTCTACAGGTCAGCCCCAGCATTTT.

The chain links TRBV9 to TRBJ2-1, with TRBD2 matching 11 bases. This CDR3 has 18 amino acids. J lost 12 bases, V lost 4 bases, and 21 bases had no gene match. Looked up from germline, CDR1 is SGDLS and CDR2 is YYNGEE. The CDR3 loop is CASSLGTSGTRRGRTQFF. In nucleotides, the CDR3 is TGTGCCAGCAGCCTCGGGACTAGCGGTACACGTCGCGGGAGGACGCAGTTCTTC. The full variable domain, completed using reference TRBV9 and TRBJ2-1, is DSGVTQTPKHLITATGQRVTLRCSPRSGDLSVYWYQQSLDQGLQFLIQYYNGEERAKGNILERFSAQQFPDLHSELNLSSLELGDSALYFCASSLGTSGTRRGRTQFFGPGTRLTVL.

This rearrangement joins TRBV9 to TRBJ2-1; D not certain. The ends were cut back, 2 bases at V and 8 bases at J, with 11 bases in the middle. The CDR3 is 13 residues long. Germline V CDR1 and CDR2: SGDLS, YYNGEE. The CDR3 sequence is CASSVDRVHEQFF. CDR3 nucleotides: TGTGCCAGCAGCGTCGACCGGGTACATGAGCAGTTCTTC.

This chain uses TRBV29-1 with TRBJ2-5; D perhaps matches TRBD2 (5 bases). This CDR3 comprises 12 residues. Trimming shortened V by 8 bases and J by 5 bases, and 15 bases separated the two germline ends. Germline V gene data show CDR1 as SQVTM and CDR2 as ANQGSEA. The CDR3 here is CSWRSGRETQYF. CDR3 in DNA: TGCAGCTGGCGCAGCGGCCGGGAGACCCAGTACTTC.

This CDR3 reads CASSLVTLTGELFF. The CDR3, as DNA: TGCGCCAGCAGCTTGGTTACCCTAACCGGGGAGCTGTTTTTT. V usage is TRBV5-1 and J usage is TRBJ2-2; D is uncertain. V was trimmed by 0 bases and J by 5 bases, leaving 8 bases between them. The length of the CDR3 is 14 residues. The germline gives CDR1 SGHRS, CDR2 YFSETQ.

This clone qualifies as large. The chain couples TRBV2 to TRBJ1-2; no clear D. The CDR3 length is 13 residues. Looked up from germline, CDR1 is SNHLY and CDR2 is FYNNEI. V was clipped by 2 bases and J by 4 bases, with 8 bases between them. The CDR3 DNA reads TGTGCCAGCAGTGAACAACAACTCTATGGCTACACCTTC. Its translation is CASSEQQLYGYTF.

This clone was counted a few times. The chain carries TRBV5-6 and TRBJ1-5; D is unresolved. V was clipped by 3 bases and J by 4 bases, with 11 bases between them. The CDR3 contains 14 residues. Germline assignment: CDR1 SGHDT and CDR2 YYEEEE. The CDR3 DNA follows: TGTGCCAGCAGCTCCACGCTGGGAAATCAGCCCCAGCATTTT. It encodes CASSSTLGNQPQHF. Drawing the rest from reference TRBV5-6 and TRBJ1-5, the complete variable domain is DAGVTQSPTHLIKTRGQQVTLRCSPKSGHDTVSWYQQALGQGPQFIFQYYEEEERQRGNFPDRFSGHQFPNYSSELNVNALLLGDSALYLCASSSTLGNQPQHFGDGTRLSIL.

The chain couples TRBV11-2 to TRBJ2-1, with 13 bases matching TRBD2. The germline V gene has CDR1 SGHAT and CDR2 FQNNGV. V trimming: 7 bases; J trimming: 8 bases; junction bases outside the gene matches: 8. CDR3 length: 15 amino acids. The CDR3 spells CASTTGTSGTHEQFF. In DNA, the CDR3 is TGTGCCAGCACAACCGGGACTAGCGGGACTCATGAGCAGTTCTTC.

The V call is TRBV2, the J call TRBJ1-1; 9 bases line up with TRBD1. CDR1 SNHLY and CDR2 FYNNEI come from the germline V gene. V lost 7 bases and J lost 6; bases outside the gene matches: 12. This CDR3 spans 15 amino acids. CDR3 bases: TGTGCCAGCACCCCGGACAGGGGAATTCTTCCTGAAGCTTTCTTT. Translated: CASTPDRGILPEAFF. Drawing the rest from reference TRBV2 and TRBJ1-1, the complete variable domain is EPEVTQTPSHQVTQMGQEVILRCVPISNHLYFYWYRQILGQKVEFLVSFYNNEISEKSEIFDDQFSVERPDGSNFTLKIRSTKLEDSAMYFCASTPDRGILPEAFFGQGTRLTVV.

This clone was found once. This sequence joins TRBV10-1 and TRBJ2-5, with D unresolved. The CDR3 spans 13 residues. V lost 0 bases, J lost 9 bases, and 11 bases lay in between. The germline V gene has CDR1 WNHNN and CDR2 SYGVQD (reference sequence). CDR3 region: CASSESFPGAQYF. In DNA form, the CDR3 reads TGCGCCAGCAGTGAGTCATTCCCCGGAGCCCAGTACTTC.

The chain combines TRBV11-3 with TRBJ2-1, with D possibly matching TRBD2 (6 bases). The germline CDR1 and CDR2 sequences are SGHNT and YENEEA. The germline V and J ends were trimmed by 0 bases and 8 bases, with 8 bases remaining between them. The CDR3 extends over 13 amino acids. CDR3 DNA: TGTGCCAGCAGCTTAGAGGAGGGGTATGAGCAGTTCTTC. Its protein is CASSLEEGYEQFF.

The chain joins TRBV29-1 to TRBJ1-3, with TRBD1 matching over 10 bases. This CDR3 has 17 amino acids. The junction had 12 bases not matched to a gene; V was cut back by 7 bases and J by 0 bases. CDR1 is SQVTM and CDR2 is ANQGSEA in the germline V gene. The CDR3 is CSAIPGQGLISGNTIYF. The CDR3 DNA reads as TGCAGCGCCATCCCGGGACAGGGGCTTATCTCTGGAAACACCATATATTTT.

In regard to this clone: Other DNA sequences within the sample encode an identical CDR3. CDR3 in amino acids: CASSIGQNNEQFF. In nucleotides, the CDR3 is TGTGCCAGTAGTATAGGGCAGAACAATGAGCAGTTCTTC. J is TRBJ2-1 and V is TRBV19, with no clear D. The CDR3 totals 13 residues. Trimming cost V 1 base and J 5 bases, with 6 bases left between them. Per the germline V gene, CDR1 is LNHDA and CDR2 is SQIVND (reference sequence).

This sequence joins TRBV10-3 and TRBJ2-5; 12 nucleotides agree with TRBD2. The DNA end is a closer match to TRBJ2-7, so the J assignment may be wrong. The CDR3 consists of 17 residues. Germline V CDR1 and CDR2: ENHRY, SYGVKD. The CDR3 bases are TGTGCCATCAGTGAGTCGACATCTAGCGGGAGGGGGCGCGAGCAGTACTTC. Encoded protein: CAISESTSSGRGREQYF.

This rearrangement joins TRBV28 to TRBJ2-7; 9 nucleotides match TRBD2. Germline V gives CDR1 MDHEN, CDR2 SYDVKM. The CDR3 contains 12 residues. CDR3 amino acids: CGSGGFVYEQYF. The CDR3 nucleotides read TGTGGGAGCGGGGGGTTCGTTTACGAGCAGTACTTC.